This TCR beta chain came from a study of blood T cell repertoires in COVID-19. Across the whole study: Some COVID-19 samples were acute and others convalescent; all came from the United States, Italy and Spain. T cells, B-cell-depleted T cells, or PBMCs supplied cDNA or gDNA.

This CDR3 spans 13 amino acids. Germline loops: CDR1 LNHDA, CDR2 SQIVND (reference sequence). V dropped 7 bases and J dropped 4 bases, with 14 bases sitting between them. The data were produced by immunoSEQ multiplex PCR, yet TCRdb's version contains in-frame clones alone and is incomplete. Here the sample spans approximately 500,000 clones, approximately 89% being singletons. Patients of the Seattle cohort, enrolled during active infection, were followed longitudinally. The source material was peripheral blood. This receptor was obtained from a young man with COVID-19, enrolled during active disease. V gene TRBV19 combines with J gene TRBJ2-7; perhaps TRBD1 as D (6 bases). This CDR3 reads CASKGQGRYEQYF. The CDR3 nucleotides read TGTGCCAGTAAAGGGCAGGGGAGATACGAGCAGTACTTC.